Each of the 13 T cell receptor beta chains below was sequenced from the same sample in a study of OX40 agonist ivuxolimab in advanced cancers. The library was built by means of the immunoSEQ multiplex PCR assay. The immuneACCESS repertoire file appears here via TCRdb, limited to in-frame rearrangements. These files lack a portion of the clones; in checked studies, under half of the deficit traces to unresolved V genes, and the cause of the others is not known. The sample includes about 62,000 clones, with 87% observed a single time. The top ten hold about 0.75% of the sample. This sample comprised CD4+ or CD8+ T cells sorted from blood, obtained in a trial of the OX40 agonist ivuxolimab. These receptors came from an adult with an advanced solid tumor such as melanoma, head and neck, liver or kidney cancer.

The chain employs TRBV19 and TRBJ2-7; TRBD1 aligns across 10 bases. CDR3 length: 13 amino acids. V gave up 2 bases and J gave up 7 bases; unmatched junction bases: 2. Germline-derived CDR1 and CDR2 are LNHDA and SQIVND (reference sequence). DNA for the CDR3: TGTGCCAGTAGTATAAAGGACAGGGGGGAGCAGTACTTC. It translates to CASSIKDRGEQYF.

The rearrangement joins TRBV7-2 to TRBJ2-1, with D tentatively TRBD1 or TRBD2 (7 bases each). Germline V gene data show CDR1 as SGHTA and CDR2 as FQGNSA. V shed 6 bases and J shed 14 bases, with 17 bases lying between them. The CDR3 has 12 residues. The CDR3: CASRRGGGSEFF. In DNA form, the CDR3 reads TGTGCCAGCAGGCGAGGGGGCGGGAGTGAGTTCTTC. The variable domain in full, with the rest retrieved from reference TRBV7-2 and TRBJ2-1, is GAGVSQSPSNKVTEKGKDVELRCDPISGHTALYWYRQSLGQGLEFLIYFQGNSAPDKSGLPSDRFSAERTGGSVSTLTIQRTQQEDSAVYLCASRRGGGSEFFGPGTRLTVL.

The CDR3 reads CASSDYTGELFF. CDR3 bases: TGTGCCAGCAGTGACTACACCGGGGAGCTGTTTTTT. This rearrangement joins TRBV6-4 to TRBJ2-2, with D uncertain. Germline V lookup: CDR1 MRHNA, CDR2 SNTAGT. The CDR3 runs to 12 residues. Trimming left V 1 base short and J 3 bases short, with 0 bases between.

The chain employs TRBV6-1 and TRBJ2-7; D uncertain. Germline V gives CDR1 MNHNS, CDR2 SASEGT. V dropped 4 bases and J dropped 5 bases, with 9 bases sitting between them. The CDR3 runs 12 residues. Written as DNA, the CDR3 is TGTGCCAGCAGTGTTTCCAGAAACGAGCAGTACTTC. Amino acid sequence: CASSVSRNEQYF.

This chain joins TRBV11-2 and TRBJ2-1; D not resolved. The CDR3 extends over 16 amino acids. Per germline, CDR1 SGHAT and CDR2 FQNNGV. Trimming stripped 1 base from V and 8 bases from J, with 18 bases between. In DNA form, the CDR3 reads TGTGCCAGCAGCTTAGGCGCCCGGGCTGGCTTGGATGAGCAGTTCTTC. The encoded protein is CASSLGARAGLDEQFF.

The V and J genes are TRBV9 and TRBJ2-3; D uncertain. From germline, CDR1 is SGDLS and CDR2 YYNGEE. The CDR3 loop spans 12 amino acids. The ends were cut back, 4 bases at V and 2 bases at J, with 5 bases in the middle. CDR3 in DNA: TGTGCCAGCAGCCCTTCCACAGATACGCAGTATTTT. The encoded protein is CASSPSTDTQYF.

The chain couples TRBV5-4 to TRBJ2-3; 8 positions match TRBD2. CDR3 length: 16 residues. The germline gives CDR1 SGHNT, CDR2 YYREEE (reference sequence). Unmatched junction bases numbered 6, after V lost 1 base and J lost 2 bases. The CDR3 bases are TGTGCCAGCAGCTTGAGTGGCGGGGGGAACACAGATACGCAGTATTTT. Amino acid sequence: CASSLSGGGNTDTQYF.

The CDR3 is CASRVNDGGYTF. CDR3 sequence (DNA): TGCGCCAGCAGGGTCAATGATGGCGGCTACACCTTC. V usage is TRBV5-1 and J usage is TRBJ1-2; D remains unclear. V was pared by 5 bases and J by 8 bases, with 13 bases between. In germline, CDR1 is SGHRS, CDR2 YFSETQ. This CDR3 region has 12 residues.

CDR3 protein: CAWRVRRGTDNEQFF. In nucleotides, the CDR3 is TGTGCCTGGAGGGTACGGAGGGGGACAGACAATGAGCAGTTCTTC. The chain links TRBV30 to TRBJ2-1, with D possibly matching TRBD1 (7 bases). The V gene's germline CDR1 is GTSNPN and CDR2 SVGIG (reference sequence). The CDR3 runs 15 residues. Trimming cost V 3 bases and J 5 bases, with 17 bases left between them.

The chain has TRBV5-1 and TRBJ2-5, with TRBD1 matching 7 bases. The CDR3 totals 13 residues. The germline V gene has CDR1 SGHRS and CDR2 YFSETQ. V shed 0 bases, J shed 4 bases, and the junction held 0 bases outside the gene matches. CDR3 loop: CASSLDRGETQYF. The CDR3 region has the DNA TGCGCCAGCAGCTTGGACAGGGGAGAGACCCAGTACTTC.

V usage is TRBV28 and J usage is TRBJ1-1, with D possibly TRBD1 on 5 matching bases. Germline loops: CDR1 MDHEN, CDR2 SYDVKM. The CDR3 extends over 12 amino acids. Trimming cost V 3 bases and J 4 bases, with 6 bases left between them. Here the CDR3 reads CASSFGGTEAFF. In DNA, the CDR3 is TGTGCCAGCAGTTTCGGGGGCACTGAAGCTTTCTTT. Full variable domain (remainder filled in from reference TRBV28 and TRBJ1-1): DVKVTQSSRYLVKRTGEKVFLECVQDMDHENMFWYRQDPGLGLRLIYFSYDVKMKEKGDIPEGYSVSREKKERFSLILESASTNQTSMYLCASSFGGTEAFFGQGTRLTVV.

The chain has TRBV10-2 and TRBJ2-7; TRBD1 is a possible D gene (5 bases). Germline values: CDR1 WSHSY, CDR2 SAAADI. Trimming stripped 2 bases from V and 4 bases from J, with 6 bases between. The CDR3 is 12 amino acids. CDR3 residues: CASSEAGYEQYF. In nucleotides, the CDR3 is TGCGCCAGCAGTGAGGCAGGGTACGAGCAGTACTTC.

This chain links TRBV5-4 with TRBJ2-7; 7 nucleotides match TRBD1. Germline trimming cut 2 bases from V and 7 bases from J; bases unmatched to any gene: 12. The CDR3 length is 15 residues. The V gene's germline CDR1 is SGHNT and CDR2 YYREEE (reference sequence). Here the CDR3 reads CASSLTLTGTSEQYF. The CDR3 DNA is TGTGCCAGCAGCTTAACCTTGACAGGGACCTCAGAGCAGTACTTC.